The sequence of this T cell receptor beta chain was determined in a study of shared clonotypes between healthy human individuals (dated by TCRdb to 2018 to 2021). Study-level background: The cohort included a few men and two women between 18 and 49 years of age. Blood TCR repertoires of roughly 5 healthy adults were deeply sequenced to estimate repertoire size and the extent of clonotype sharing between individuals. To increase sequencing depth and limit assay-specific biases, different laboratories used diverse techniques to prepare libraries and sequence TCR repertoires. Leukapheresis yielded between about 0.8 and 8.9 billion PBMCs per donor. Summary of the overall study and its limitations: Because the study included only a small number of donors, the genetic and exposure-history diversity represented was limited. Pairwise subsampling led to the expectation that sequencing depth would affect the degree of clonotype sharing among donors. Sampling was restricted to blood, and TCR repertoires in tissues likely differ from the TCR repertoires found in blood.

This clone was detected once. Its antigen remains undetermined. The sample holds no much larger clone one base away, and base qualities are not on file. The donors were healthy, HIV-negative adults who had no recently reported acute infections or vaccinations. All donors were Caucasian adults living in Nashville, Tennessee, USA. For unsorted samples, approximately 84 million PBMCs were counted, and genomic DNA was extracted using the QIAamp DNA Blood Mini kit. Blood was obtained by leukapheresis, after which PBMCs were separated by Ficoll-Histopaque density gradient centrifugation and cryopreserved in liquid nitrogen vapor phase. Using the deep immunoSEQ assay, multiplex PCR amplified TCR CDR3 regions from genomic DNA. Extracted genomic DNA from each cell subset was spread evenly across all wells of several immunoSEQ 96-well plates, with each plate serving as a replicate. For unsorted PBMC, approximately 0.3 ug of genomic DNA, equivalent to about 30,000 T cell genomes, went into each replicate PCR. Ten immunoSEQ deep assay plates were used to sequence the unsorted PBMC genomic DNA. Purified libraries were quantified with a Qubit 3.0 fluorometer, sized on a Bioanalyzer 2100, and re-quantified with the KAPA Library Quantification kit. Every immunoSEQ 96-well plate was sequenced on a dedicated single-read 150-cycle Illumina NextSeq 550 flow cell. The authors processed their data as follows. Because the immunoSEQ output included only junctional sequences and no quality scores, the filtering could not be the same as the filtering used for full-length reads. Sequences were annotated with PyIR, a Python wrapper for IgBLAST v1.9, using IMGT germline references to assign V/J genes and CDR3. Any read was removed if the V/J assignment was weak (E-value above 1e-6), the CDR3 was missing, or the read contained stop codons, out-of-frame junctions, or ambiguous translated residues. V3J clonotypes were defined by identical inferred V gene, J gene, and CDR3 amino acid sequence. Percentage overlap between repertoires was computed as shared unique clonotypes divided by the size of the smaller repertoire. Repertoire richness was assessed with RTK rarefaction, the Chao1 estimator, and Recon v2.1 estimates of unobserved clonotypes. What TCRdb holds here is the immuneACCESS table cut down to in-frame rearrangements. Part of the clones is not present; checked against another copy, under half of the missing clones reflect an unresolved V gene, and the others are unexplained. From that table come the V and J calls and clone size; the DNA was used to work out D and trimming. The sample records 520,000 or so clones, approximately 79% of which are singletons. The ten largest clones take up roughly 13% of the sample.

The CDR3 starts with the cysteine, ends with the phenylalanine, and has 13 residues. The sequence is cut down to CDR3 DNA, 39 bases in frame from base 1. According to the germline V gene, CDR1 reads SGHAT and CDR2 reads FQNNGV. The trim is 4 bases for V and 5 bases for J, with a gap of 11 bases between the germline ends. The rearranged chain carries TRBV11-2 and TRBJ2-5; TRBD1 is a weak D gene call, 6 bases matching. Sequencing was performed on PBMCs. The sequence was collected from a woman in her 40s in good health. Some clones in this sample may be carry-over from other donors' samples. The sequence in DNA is TGTGCCAGCAGCTGGACAGCCGAGGAGACCCAGTACTTC. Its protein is CASSWTAEETQYF.